This TCR beta chain was identified during a study of shared T cell receptors in the human thymus. Turning to this clone: Relative to the germline gene, one junction end is altered; a read error may explain this.

Measured with immunoSEQ multiplex PCR; TCRdb has only the in-frame clones, and not every one. The sample comprises about 660,000 clones, roughly 88% of which are singletons, and 0.0095% to 0.013% rests with the top ten. Germline assignment: CDR1 SSHAT and CDR2 FNYEAQ (reference sequence). This CDR3 is 18 amino acids long. A further study also used this sample, focusing on human thymus T cells. Turning to that study: Infants, healthy and Finnish, who were having corrective surgery for congenital heart defects served as donors. Thymus was obtained from resections taken during corrective heart surgery. Repertoires from thymus and blood appeared to show biased V and J gene usage.

What was sequenced was thymocytes. This clonotype was obtained from a boy under two years old with a congenital heart defect. The chain joins TRBV7-7 to TRBJ2-7; TRBD2 aligns across 8 bases. The CDR3 nucleotides read TGTGCTAGCAGTCCGCACCCCATCACAGGGTCGGGAGGGCCGAAGCAGTACTTC. This gives the protein CASSPHPITGSGGPKQYF.